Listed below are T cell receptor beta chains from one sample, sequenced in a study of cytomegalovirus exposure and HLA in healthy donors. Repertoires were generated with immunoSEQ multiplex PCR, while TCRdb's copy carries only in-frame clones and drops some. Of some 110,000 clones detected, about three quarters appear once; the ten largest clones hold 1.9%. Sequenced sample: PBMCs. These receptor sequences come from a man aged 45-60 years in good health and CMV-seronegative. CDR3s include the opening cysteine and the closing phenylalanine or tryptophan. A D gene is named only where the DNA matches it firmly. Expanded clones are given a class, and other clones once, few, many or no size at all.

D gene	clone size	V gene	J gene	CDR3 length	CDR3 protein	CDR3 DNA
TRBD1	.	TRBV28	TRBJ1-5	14	CASLRGEGNQPQHF	TGTGCCAGCCTCAGGGGGGAGGGCAATCAGCCCCAGCATTTT
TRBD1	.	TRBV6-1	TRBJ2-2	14	CASIPDRGVGELFF	TGTGCCAGCATCCCCGACAGGGGCGTCGGGGAGCTGTTTTTT
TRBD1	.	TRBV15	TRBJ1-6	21	CATSRQNSRTGLSSYNSPLHF	TGTGCCACCAGCAGACAAAACTCCCGGACAGGGTTAAGCTCCTATAATTCACCCCTCCACTTT
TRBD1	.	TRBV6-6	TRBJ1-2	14	CASDWTGGGDGYTF	TGTGCCAGCGACTGGACAGGGGGTGGCGATGGCTACACCTTC
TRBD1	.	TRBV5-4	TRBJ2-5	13	CASSPDRGETQYF	TGTGCCAGCAGCCCGGACAGGGGAGAGACCCAGTACTTC
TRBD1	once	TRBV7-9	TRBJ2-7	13	CASSSSTGLEQYF	TGTGCCAGCAGCTCATCGACAGGGTTAGAGCAGTACTTC
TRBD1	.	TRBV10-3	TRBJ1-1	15	CAISEKTGGDTEAFF	TGTGCCATCAGTGAAAAGACAGGGGGGGACACTGAAGCTTTCTTT
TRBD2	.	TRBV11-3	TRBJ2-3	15	CASSSGLAGEDTQYF	TGTGCCAGCAGCTCGGGACTAGCGGGGGAGGATACGCAGTATTTT
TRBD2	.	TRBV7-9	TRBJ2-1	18	CASSLAGPLAGGDNEQFF	TGTGCCAGCAGCTTAGCCGGACCACTAGCGGGGGGAGACAATGAGCAGTTCTTC
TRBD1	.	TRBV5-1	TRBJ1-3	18	CASSLVGGRQGPGNTIYF	TGCGCCAGCAGCCTGGTGGGGGGAAGACAGGGGCCAGGAAACACCATATATTTT
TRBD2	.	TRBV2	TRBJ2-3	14	CASSASGGADTQYF	TGTGCCAGCAGTGCCAGCGGGGGGGCTGATACGCAGTATTTT
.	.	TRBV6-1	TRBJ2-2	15	CASRKGSARTGELFF	TGTGCCAGCAGAAAGGGGTCGGCAAGAACCGGGGAGCTGTTTTTT
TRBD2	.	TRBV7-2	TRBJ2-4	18	CASSFTGTSGGAKNIQYF	TGTGCCAGCAGCTTTACCGGGACTAGCGGGGGGGCCAAAAACATTCAGTACTTC
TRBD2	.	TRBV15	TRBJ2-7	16	CATSRARPGGFDEQYF	TGTGCCACCAGCAGAGCCCGGCCGGGGGGGTTCGACGAGCAGTACTTC
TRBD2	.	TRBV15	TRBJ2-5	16	CATSRDFASGGETQYF	TGTGCCACCAGCAGAGATTTTGCCAGCGGGGGTGAGACCCAGTACTTC
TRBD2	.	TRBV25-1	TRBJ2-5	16	CANSTGGLAGGETQYF	TGTGCCAACTCGACGGGGGGACTAGCGGGCGGGGAGACCCAGTACTTC
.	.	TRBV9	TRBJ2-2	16	CASSVVAEGFTGELFF	TGTGCCAGCAGCGTAGTCGCAGAGGGATTCACCGGGGAGCTGTTTTTT
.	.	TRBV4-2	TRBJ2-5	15	CASSQDLAGQETQYF	TGTGCCAGCAGCCAAGATTTGGCAGGCCAAGAGACCCAGTACTTC
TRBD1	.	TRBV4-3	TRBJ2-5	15	CASSQDGQGAETQYF	TGCGCCAGCAGCCAAGATGGTCAGGGGGCAGAGACCCAGTACTTC
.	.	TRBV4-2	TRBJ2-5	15	CASSQDGGGLETQYF	TGTGCCAGCAGCCAAGATGGGGGGGGGCTGGAGACCCAGTACTTC
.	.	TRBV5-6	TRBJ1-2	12	CASSPRVDGYTF	TGTGCCAGCAGCCCACGGGTCGATGGCTACACCTTC
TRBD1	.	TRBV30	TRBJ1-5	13	CAARQGKDQPQHF	TGTGCCGCCCGACAGGGGAAGGATCAGCCCCAGCATTTT
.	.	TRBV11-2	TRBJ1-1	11	CASSLEPEAFF	TGTGCCAGCAGCTTGGAGCCTGAAGCTTTCTTT
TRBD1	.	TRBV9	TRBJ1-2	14	CASSVGTGQSAYTF	TGTGCCAGCAGCGTGGGGACAGGGCAGTCTGCCTACACCTTC
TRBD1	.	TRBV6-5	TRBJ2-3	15	CASSKGTAFTDTQYF	TGTGCCAGCAGTAAAGGGACAGCCTTCACAGATACGCAGTATTTT
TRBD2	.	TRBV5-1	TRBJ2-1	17	CASSPGGRRGGMDEQFF	TGCGCCAGCAGCCCAGGCGGGAGGCGGGGGGGAATGGATGAGCAGTTCTTC
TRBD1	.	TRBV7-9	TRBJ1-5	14	CASSLGQGGKPQHF	TGTGCCAGCAGCCTTGGACAGGGCGGGAAGCCCCAGCATTTT
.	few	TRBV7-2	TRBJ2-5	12	CASSLGEKTQYF	TGTGCCAGCAGCTTAGGAGAGAAGACCCAGTACTTC
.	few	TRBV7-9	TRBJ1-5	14	CASSLQGSEQPQHF	TGTGCCAGCAGTTTACAGGGTAGTGAGCAGCCCCAGCATTTT
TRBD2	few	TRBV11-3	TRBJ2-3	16	CASSLGVSGRSDTQYF	TGTGCCAGCAGCTTAGGAGTTAGCGGGCGATCAGATACGCAGTATTTT
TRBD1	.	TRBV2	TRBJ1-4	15	CASREGQGTSEKLFF	TGTGCCAGCAGGGAAGGACAGGGGACGAGTGAAAAACTGTTTTTT
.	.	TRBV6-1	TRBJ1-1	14	CASSSGGIHTEAFF	TGTGCCAGCAGTTCGGGCGGGATTCACACTGAAGCTTTCTTT
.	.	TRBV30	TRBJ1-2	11	CAWGGAYGYTF	TGTGCCTGGGGGGGGGCGTATGGCTACACCTTC
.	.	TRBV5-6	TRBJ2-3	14	CASSLVLSTDTQYF	TGTGCCAGCAGCTTGGTTCTTAGCACAGATACGCAGTATTTT
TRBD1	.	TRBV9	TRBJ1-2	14	CASSVGQGGYGYTF	TGTGCCAGCAGCGTAGGACAGGGGGGCTATGGCTACACCTTC
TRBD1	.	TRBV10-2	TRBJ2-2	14	CASSTGVDTGELFF	TGCGCCAGCAGTACAGGGGTTGACACCGGGGAGCTGTTTTTT
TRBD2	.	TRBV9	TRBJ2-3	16	CASSARLGGSTDTQYF	TGTGCCAGCAGCGCCCGACTGGGGGGGTCCACAGATACGCAGTATTTT
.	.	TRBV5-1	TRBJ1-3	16	CASSLVQVNAGNTIYF	TGCGCCAGCAGCTTGGTACAGGTGAACGCTGGAAACACCATATATTTT
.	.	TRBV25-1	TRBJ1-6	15	CASSDFRGGDSPLHF	TGTGCCAGCAGTGATTTCCGCGGGGGGGATTCACCCCTCCACTTT
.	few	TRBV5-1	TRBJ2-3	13	CASSSSGADTQYF	TGCGCCAGCAGCTCCTCAGGGGCAGATACGCAGTATTTT
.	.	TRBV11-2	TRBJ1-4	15	CASSLRGATNEKLFF	TGTGCCAGCAGCCTCAGAGGAGCAACTAATGAAAAACTGTTTTTT
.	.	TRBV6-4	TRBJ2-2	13	CASSLGQTGELFF	TGTGCCAGCAGTTTAGGACAGACCGGGGAGCTGTTTTTT
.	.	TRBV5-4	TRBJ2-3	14	CASSFSGVPDTQYF	TGTGCCAGCAGCTTTTCGGGGGTCCCAGATACGCAGTATTTT